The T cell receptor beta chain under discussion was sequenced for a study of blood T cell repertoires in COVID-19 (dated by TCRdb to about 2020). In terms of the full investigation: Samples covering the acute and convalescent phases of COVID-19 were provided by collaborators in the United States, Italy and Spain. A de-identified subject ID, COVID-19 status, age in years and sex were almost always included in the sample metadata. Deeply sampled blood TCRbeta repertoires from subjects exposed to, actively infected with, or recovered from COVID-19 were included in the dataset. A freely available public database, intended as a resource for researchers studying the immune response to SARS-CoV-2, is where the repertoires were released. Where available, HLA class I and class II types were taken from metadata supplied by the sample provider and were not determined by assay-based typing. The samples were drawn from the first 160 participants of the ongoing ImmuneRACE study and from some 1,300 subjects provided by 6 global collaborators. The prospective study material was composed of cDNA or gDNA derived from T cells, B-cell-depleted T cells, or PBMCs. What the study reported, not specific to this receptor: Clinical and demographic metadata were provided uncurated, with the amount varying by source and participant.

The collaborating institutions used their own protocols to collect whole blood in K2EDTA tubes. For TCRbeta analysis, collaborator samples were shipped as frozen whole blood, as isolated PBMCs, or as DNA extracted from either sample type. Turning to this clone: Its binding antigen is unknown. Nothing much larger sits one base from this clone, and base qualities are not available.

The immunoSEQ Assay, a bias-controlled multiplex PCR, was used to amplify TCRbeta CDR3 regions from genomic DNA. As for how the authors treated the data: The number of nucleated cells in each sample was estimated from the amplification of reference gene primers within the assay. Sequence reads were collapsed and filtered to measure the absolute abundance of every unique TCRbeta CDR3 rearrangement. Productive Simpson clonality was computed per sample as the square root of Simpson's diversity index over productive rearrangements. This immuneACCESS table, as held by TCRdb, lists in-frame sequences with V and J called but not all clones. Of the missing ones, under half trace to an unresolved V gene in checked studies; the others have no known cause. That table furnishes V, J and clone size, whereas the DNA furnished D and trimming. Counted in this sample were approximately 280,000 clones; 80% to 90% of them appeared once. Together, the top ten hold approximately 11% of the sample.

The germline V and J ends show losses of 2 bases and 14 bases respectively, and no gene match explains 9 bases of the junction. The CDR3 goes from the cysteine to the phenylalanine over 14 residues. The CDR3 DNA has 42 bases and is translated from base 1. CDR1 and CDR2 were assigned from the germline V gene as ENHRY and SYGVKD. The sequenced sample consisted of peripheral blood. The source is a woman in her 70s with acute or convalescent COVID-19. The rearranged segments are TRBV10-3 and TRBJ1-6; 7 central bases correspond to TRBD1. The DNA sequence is TGTGCCATCAGTGAGCAAGAAGGGGGCTCGGCCCTCCACTTT. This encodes CAISEQEGGSALHF.